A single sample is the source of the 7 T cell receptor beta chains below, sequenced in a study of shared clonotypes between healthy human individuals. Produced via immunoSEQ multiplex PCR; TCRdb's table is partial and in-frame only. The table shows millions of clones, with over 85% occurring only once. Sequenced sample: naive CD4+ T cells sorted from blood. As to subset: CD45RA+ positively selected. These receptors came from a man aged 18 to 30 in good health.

The CDR3, as DNA: TGTGCCAGCAGTCCCCCAGGAGGGAGGAGGGAAAAACTGTTTTTT. Amino acid sequence: CASSPPGGRREKLFF. The chain combines TRBV28 with TRBJ1-4, with D uncertain. This CDR3 is 15 amino acids long. Trimming left V 5 bases short and J 8 bases short, with 18 bases between. From germline, CDR1 is MDHEN and CDR2 SYDVKM.

CDR3 coding DNA: TGTGCCAGCAGGGACCGGGACAGGGAATTCAGTGAGCAGTTCTTC. Translating gives CASRDRDREFSEQFF. The chain carries TRBV28 and TRBJ2-1, with 9 bases aligning to TRBD1. V was pared by 6 bases and J by 9 bases, with 12 bases of the junction left unmatched. Germline-derived CDR1 and CDR2 are MDHEN and SYDVKM. The CDR3 is 15 amino acids.

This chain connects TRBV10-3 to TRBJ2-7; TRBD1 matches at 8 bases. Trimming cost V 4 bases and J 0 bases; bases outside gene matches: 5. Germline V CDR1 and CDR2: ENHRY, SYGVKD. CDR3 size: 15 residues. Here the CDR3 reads CAISGGQAFSYEQYF. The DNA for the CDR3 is TGTGCCATCAGTGGGGGACAGGCCTTCTCCTACGAGCAGTACTTC.

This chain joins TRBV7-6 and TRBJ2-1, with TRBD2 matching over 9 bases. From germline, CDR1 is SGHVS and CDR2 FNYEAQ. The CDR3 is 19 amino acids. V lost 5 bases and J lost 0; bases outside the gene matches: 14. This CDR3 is CASSTLGGLAASSYNEQFF. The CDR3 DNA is TGTGCCAGCAGCACCTTGGGGGGACTAGCCGCAAGCTCCTACAATGAGCAGTTCTTC.

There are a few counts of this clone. CDR3 coding DNA: TGTGCCAGCAGCCAAGGAGGGAATGAACAAGAGACCCAGTACTTC. Translating it yields CASSQGGNEQETQYF. The chain carries TRBV4-2 and TRBJ2-5, with D perhaps TRBD2 (5 bases). Deletions cut 1 base from V and 2 bases from J, with 11 bases between. Looked up from germline, CDR1 is LGHNA and CDR2 is YNFKEQ. The CDR3 is made up of 15 amino acids.

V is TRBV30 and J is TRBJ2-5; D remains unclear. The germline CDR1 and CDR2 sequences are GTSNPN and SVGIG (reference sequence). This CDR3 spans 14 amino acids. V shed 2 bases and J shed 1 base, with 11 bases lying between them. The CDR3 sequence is CAWSPAAFQETQYF. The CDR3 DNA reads TGTGCCTGGAGTCCGGCAGCGTTCCAAGAGACCCAGTACTTC. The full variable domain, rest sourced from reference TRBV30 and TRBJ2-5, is SQTIHQWPATLVQPVGSPLSLECTVEGTSNPNLYWYRQAAGRGLQLLFYSVGIGQISSEVPQNLSASRPQDRQFILSSKKLLLSDSGFYLCAWSPAAFQETQYFGPGTRLLVL.

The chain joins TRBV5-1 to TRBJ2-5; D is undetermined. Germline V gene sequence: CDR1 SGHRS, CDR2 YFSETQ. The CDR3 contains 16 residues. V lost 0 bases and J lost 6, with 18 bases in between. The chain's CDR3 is CASSLVAGAMTKTQYF. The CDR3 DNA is TGCGCCAGCAGCTTGGTTGCCGGCGCCATGACGAAGACCCAGTACTTC.